This TCR beta chain was recorded in a study of cytomegalovirus exposure and HLA in healthy donors. The study, taken as a whole, reports: Specificity of three CMV-associated chains for CMV antigens was verified in vitro. Associated with cytomegalovirus, according to the listing, were 150 to 200 TCR beta chains. Later, an analysis found that TCR clusters from the first cohort tended to co-occur in the 120 validation repertoires.

In this sample, this clone turned up once. The target antigen is unknown. V gave up 6 bases and J gave up 6 bases; unmatched junction bases: 9. The CDR3 runs 14 residues. Per the germline V gene, CDR1 is MNHEY and CDR2 is SVGAGI. Using immunoSEQ multiplex PCR, the repertoire was profiled, and TCRdb retains in-frame clones only, with some absent. The table has 250,000 to 300,000 clones, around 90% seen once. The donors were members of the approximately 120-subject validation cohort (separate from the approximately 670-subject first cohort). The V gene is TRBV6-5, the J gene TRBJ2-3; 7 bases map to TRBD1. The TCR originated in a woman in her late teens or twenties in good health and CMV-seronegative. Specimen: PBMCs. This CDR3 is CASSRTGAQDTQYF. CDR3 DNA: TGTGCCAGCAGCAGGACAGGCGCCCAGGATACGCAGTATTTT.